This TCR beta chain was documented in a study of T cell responses to AZD1222 COVID-19 vaccine. The V gene's germline CDR1 is SGHTA and CDR2 FQGNSA. The CDR3 extends over 12 amino acids. The germline V and J ends were trimmed by 3 bases and 13 bases, with 15 bases remaining between them. Sequencing used immunoSEQ multiplex PCR; TCRdb keeps in-frame clones, though not all of them. This table holds about 110,000 clones, about nine tenths found once. Regarding the study as a whole: A mostly white British donor set with more females was recruited, and clonal diversity was possibly underestimated. Along spike, vaccine-associated CD4 TCRs were found throughout, with dominance at 160-218 and 743-854.

As to this clone: Its antigen is undetermined.

The chain joins TRBV7-2 to TRBJ2-5; possibly TRBD2 for D (6 bases). This sample comprised peripheral blood, obtained on day 0 of AZD1222 vaccination. The receptor's source is an adult in good health. The CDR3 sequence: CASSLGLPRPYF. CDR3 bases: TGTGCCAGCAGCTTGGGACTGCCCCGGCCGTACTTC.